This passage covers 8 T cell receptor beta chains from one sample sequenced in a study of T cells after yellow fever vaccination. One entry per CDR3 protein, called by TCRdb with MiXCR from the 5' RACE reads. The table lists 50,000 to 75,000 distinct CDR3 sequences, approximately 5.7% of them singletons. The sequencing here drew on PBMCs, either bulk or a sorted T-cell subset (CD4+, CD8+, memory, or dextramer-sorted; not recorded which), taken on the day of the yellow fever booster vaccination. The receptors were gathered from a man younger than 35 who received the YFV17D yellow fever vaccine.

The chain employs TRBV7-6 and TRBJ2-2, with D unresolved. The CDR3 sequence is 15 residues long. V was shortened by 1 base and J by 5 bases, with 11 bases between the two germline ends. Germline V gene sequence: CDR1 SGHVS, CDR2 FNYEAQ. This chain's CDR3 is CASSLEDFPTGELFF. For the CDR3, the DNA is TGTGCCAGCAGCTTAGAAGACTTCCCAACCGGGGAGCTGTTTTTT.

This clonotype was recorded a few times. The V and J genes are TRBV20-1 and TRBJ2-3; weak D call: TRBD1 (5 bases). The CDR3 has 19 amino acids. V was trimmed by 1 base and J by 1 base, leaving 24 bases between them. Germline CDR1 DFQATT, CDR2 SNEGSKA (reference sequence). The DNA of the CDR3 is TGCAGTGCTAGAGGTTTGGAGCAGGGCGGTTGGTTTGGCACAGATACGCAGTATTTT. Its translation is CSARGLEQGGWFGTDTQYF.

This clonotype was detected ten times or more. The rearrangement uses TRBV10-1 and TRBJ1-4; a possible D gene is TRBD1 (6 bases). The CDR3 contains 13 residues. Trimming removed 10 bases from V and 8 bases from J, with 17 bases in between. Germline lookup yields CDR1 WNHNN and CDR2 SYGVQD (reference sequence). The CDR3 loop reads CAIQPRGQEKLFF. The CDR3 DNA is TGCGCCATCCAGCCCCGGGGGCAAGAAAAACTGTTTTTT.

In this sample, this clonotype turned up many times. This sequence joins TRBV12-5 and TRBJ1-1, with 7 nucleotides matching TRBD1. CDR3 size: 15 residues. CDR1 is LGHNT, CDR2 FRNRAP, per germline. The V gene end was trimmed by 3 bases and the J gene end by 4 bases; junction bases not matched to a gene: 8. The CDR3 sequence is CASGFGRTGATEAFF. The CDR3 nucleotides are TGTGCTAGTGGTTTTGGCAGGACAGGAGCCACTGAAGCTTTCTTT.

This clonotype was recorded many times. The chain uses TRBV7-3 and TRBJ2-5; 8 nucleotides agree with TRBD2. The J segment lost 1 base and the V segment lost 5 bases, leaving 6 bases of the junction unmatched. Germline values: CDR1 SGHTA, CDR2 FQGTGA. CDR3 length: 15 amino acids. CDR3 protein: CASSPGGGPQETQYF. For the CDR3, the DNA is TGTGCCAGCAGCCCCGGGGGGGGTCCCCAAGAGACCCAGTACTTC.

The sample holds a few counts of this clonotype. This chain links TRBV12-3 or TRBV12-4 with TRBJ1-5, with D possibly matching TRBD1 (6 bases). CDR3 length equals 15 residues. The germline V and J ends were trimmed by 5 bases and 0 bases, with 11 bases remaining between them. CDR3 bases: TGTGCCAGCAGTACACGACAGGCTAGCAATCAGCCCCAGCATTTT. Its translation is CASSTRQASNQPQHF.

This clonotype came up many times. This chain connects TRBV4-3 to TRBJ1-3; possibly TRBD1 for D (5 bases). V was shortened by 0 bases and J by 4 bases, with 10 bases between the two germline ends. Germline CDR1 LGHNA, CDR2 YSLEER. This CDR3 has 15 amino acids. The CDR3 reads CASSQDGAGGNTIYF. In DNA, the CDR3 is TGCGCCAGCAGCCAAGATGGGGCAGGGGGAAACACCATATATTTT.

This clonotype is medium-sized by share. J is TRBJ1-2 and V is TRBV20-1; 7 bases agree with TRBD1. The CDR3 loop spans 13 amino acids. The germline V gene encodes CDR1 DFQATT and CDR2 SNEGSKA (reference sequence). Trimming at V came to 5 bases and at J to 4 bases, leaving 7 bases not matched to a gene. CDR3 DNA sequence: TGCAGTGCTCCCGACAGGGACCTCTATGGCTACACCTTC. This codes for CSAPDRDLYGYTF.